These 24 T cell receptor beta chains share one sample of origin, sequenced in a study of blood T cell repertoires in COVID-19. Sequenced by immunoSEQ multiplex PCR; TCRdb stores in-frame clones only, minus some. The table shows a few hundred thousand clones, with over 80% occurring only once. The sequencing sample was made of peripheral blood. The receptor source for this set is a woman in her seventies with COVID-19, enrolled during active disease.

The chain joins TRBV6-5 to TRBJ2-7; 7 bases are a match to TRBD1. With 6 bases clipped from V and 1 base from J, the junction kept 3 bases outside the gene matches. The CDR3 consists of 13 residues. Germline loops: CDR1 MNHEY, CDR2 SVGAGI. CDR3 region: CASRRQGSYEQYF. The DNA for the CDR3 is TGTGCCAGCAGACGACAGGGATCCTACGAGCAGTACTTC.

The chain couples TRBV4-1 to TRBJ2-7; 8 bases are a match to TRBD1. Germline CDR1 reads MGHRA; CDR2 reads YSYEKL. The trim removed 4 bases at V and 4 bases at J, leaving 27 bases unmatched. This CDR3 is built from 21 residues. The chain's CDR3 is CASSRGVRWTGNYSIFYEQYF. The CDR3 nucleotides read TGCGCCAGCAGCCGGGGGGTTCGTTGGACAGGGAATTATTCTATCTTTTACGAGCAGTACTTC.

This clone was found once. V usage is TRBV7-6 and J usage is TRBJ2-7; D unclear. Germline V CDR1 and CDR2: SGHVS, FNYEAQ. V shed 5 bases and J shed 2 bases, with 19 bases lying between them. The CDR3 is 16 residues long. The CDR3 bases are TGTGCCAGCAGCCCCCTAACGAACCAACGGGCCTACGAGCAGTACTTC. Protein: CASSPLTNQRAYEQYF.

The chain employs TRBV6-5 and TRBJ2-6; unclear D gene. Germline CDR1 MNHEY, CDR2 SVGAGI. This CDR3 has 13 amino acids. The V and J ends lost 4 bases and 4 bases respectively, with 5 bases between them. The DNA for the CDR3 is TGTGCCAGCAGTTCAGGAGGGGCCAACGTCCTGACTTTC. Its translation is CASSSGGANVLTF.

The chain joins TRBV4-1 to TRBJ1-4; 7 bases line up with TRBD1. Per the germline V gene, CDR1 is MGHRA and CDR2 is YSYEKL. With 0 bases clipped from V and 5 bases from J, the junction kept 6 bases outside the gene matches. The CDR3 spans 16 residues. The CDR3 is CASSQDRDSWNEKLFF. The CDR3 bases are TGCGCCAGCAGCCAAGATCGGGACAGTTGGAATGAAAAACTGTTTTTT.

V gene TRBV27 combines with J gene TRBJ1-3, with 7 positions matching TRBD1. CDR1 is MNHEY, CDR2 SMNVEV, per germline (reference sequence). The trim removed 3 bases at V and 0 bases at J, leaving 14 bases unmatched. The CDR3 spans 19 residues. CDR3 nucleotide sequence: TGTGCCAGCAGTTTGGTTCCGCAGGGGGTGCCCTTCTCTGGAAACACCATATATTTT. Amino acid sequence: CASSLVPQGVPFSGNTIYF.

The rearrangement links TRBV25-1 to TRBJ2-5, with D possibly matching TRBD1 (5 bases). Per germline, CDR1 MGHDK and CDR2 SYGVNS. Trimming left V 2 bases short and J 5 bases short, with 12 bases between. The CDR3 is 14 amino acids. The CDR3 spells CASSEGAVWETQYF. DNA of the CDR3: TGTGCCAGCAGTGAAGGGGCAGTCTGGGAGACCCAGTACTTC.

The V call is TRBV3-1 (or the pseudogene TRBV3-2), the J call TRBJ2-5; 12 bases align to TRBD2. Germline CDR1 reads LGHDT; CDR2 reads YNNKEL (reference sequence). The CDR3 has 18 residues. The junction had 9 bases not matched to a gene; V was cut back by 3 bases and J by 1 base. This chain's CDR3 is CASSHILAGGPSQETQYF. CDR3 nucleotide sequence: TGTGCCAGCAGCCACATCCTAGCGGGAGGGCCCTCCCAAGAGACCCAGTACTTC.

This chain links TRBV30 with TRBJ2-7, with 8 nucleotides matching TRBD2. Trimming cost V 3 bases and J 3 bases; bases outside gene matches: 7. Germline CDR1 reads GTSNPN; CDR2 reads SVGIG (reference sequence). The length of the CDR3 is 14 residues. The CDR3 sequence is CAWRKSGSFYEQYF. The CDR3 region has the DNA TGTGCCTGGAGAAAAAGCGGGAGTTTCTACGAGCAGTACTTC. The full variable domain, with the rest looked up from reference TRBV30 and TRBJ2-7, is SQTIHQWPATLVQPVGSPLSLECTVEGTSNPNLYWYRQAAGRGLQLLFYSVGIGQISSEVPQNLSASRPQDRQFILSSKKLLLSDSGFYLCAWRKSGSFYEQYFGPGTRLTVT.

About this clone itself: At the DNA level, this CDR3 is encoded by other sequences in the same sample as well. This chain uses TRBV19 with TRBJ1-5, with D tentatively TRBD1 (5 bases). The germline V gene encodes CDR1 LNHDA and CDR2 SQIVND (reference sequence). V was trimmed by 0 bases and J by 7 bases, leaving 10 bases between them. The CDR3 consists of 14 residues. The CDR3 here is CASSIERGGQPQHF. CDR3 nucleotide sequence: TGTGCCAGTAGTATAGAACGGGGGGGGCAGCCCCAGCATTTT.

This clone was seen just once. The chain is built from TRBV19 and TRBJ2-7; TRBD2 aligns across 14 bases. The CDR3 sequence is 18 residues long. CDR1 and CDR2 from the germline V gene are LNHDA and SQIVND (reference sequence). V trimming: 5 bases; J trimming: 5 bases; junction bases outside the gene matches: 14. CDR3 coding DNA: TGTGCCAGTAGTCCGGCAGGACTAGCGGGAGGTCGGCGGGACGAGCAGTACTTC. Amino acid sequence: CASSPAGLAGGRRDEQYF.

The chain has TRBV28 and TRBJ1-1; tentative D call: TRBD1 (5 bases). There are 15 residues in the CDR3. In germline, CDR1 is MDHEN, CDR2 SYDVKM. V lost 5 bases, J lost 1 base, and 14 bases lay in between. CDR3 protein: CASSPDKGWNTEAFF. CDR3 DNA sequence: TGTGCCAGCAGTCCCGACAAGGGGTGGAACACTGAAGCTTTCTTT.

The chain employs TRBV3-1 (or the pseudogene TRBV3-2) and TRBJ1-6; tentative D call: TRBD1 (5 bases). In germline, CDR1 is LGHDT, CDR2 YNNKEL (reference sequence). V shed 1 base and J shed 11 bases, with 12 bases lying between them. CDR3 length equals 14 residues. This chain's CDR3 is CASSQVRGSAPLHF. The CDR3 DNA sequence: TGTGCCAGCAGCCAAGTAAGGGGATCGGCACCCCTCCACTTT.

CDR3 residues: CASKFQESSYEQYF. DNA for the CDR3: TGTGCCAGCAAGTTTCAGGAATCCTCCTACGAGCAGTACTTC. The gene calls are TRBV27 and TRBJ2-7; D gene ambiguous. The CDR3 runs 14 residues. The germline gives CDR1 MNHEY, CDR2 SMNVEV (reference sequence). The V end lost 7 bases, the J end lost 0 bases, and 13 bases lay between the germline ends.

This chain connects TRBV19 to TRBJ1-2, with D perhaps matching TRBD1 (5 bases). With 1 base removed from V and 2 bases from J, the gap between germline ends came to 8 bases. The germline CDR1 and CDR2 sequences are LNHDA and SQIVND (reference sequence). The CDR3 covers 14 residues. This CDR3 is CASSIGGLNYGYTF. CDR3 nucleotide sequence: TGTGCCAGTAGTATAGGGGGACTGAACTATGGCTACACCTTC.

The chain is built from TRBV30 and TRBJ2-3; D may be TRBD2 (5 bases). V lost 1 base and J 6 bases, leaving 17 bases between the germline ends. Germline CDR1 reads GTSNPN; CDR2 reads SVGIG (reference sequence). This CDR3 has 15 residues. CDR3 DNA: TGTGCCTGGAGTGGCGGGCGGATAGGGTTGGATACGCAGTATTTT. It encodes CAWSGGRIGLDTQYF.

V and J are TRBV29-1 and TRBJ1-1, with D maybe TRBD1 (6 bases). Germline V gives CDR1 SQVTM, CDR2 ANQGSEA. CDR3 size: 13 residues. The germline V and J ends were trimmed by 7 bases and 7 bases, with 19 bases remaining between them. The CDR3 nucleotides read TGCAGCGCTGCCAGGGGAGAAGCTGTTGAAGCTTTCTTT. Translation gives CSAARGEAVEAFF. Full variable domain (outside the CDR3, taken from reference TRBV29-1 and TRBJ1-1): SAVISQKPSRDICQRGTSLTIQCQVDSQVTMMFWYRQQPGQSLTLIATANQGSEATYESGFVIDKFPISRPNLTFSTLTVSNMSPEDSSIYLCSAARGEAVEAFFGQGTRLTVV.

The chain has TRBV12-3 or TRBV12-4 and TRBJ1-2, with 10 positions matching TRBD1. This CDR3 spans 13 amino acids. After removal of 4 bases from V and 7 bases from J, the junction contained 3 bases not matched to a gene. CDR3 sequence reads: CASSSRTGGGYTF. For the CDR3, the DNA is TGTGCCAGCAGTTCCAGGACAGGGGGTGGCTACACCTTC.

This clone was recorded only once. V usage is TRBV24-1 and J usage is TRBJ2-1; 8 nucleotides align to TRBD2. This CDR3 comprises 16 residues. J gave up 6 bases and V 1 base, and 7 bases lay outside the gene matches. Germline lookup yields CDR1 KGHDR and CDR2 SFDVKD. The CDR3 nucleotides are TGTGCCACCAGTGATTTTCGAGCGGGAGTCTCCAATGAGCAGTTCTTC. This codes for CATSDFRAGVSNEQFF.

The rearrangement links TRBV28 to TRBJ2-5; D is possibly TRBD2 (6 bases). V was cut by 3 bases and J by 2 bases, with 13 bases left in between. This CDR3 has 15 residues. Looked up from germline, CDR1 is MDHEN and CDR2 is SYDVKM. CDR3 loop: CASSFNGGNQETQYF. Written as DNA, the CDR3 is TGTGCCAGCAGTTTTAACGGAGGGAATCAAGAGACCCAGTACTTC.

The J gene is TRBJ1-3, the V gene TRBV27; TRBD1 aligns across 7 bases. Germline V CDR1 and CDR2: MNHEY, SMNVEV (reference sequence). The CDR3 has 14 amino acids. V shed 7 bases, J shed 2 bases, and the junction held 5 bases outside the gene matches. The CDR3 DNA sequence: TGTGCCAGCAACCGAGGGGGCACTGGAAACACCATATATTTT. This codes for CASNRGGTGNTIYF.

CDR3 residues: CATSDSLDTQYF. The DNA for the CDR3 is TGTGCCACCAGTGATTCTTTAGATACGCAGTATTTT. This sequence joins TRBV24-1 and TRBJ2-3; D unclear. The germline V gene has CDR1 KGHDR and CDR2 SFDVKD. V lost 2 bases to trimming and J lost 5 bases, with 4 bases between them. This CDR3 comprises 12 residues.

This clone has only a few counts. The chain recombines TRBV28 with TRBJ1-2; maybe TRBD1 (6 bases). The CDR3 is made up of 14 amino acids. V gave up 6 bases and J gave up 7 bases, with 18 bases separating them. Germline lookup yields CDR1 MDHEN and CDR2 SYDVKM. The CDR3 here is CASRSGGEVIGYTF. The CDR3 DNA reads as TGTGCCAGCAGATCGGGGGGCGAAGTTATTGGCTACACCTTC.

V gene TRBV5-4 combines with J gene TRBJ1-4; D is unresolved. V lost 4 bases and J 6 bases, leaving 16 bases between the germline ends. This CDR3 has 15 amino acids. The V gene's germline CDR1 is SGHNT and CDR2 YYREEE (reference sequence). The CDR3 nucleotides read TGTGCCAGCAGCCCTGGTGGCCAAGAAGATGAAAAACTGTTTTTT. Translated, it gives CASSPGGQEDEKLFF.